The 19 T cell receptor beta chains in this list originate from one sample, sequenced in a study of T cell repertoires in aging, cancer and after chemotherapy. Amplification of TCR beta used genomic DNA extracted from peripheral blood. Rearranged V-D-J TRB sequences were amplified with a mixed TRB-A/B primer pool. TCRdb called the multiplex PCR reads again in MiXCR, with one record for every CDR3 protein. The sample includes approximately 6,100 distinct CDR3 sequences, 20% to 25% of them seen just once. The sequencing sample was made of blood. Source of these receptors: a human donor in good health.

This clonotype is classed as medium-sized. The chain has TRBV12-3 or TRBV12-4 and TRBJ2-6, with a weak D call TRBD1 (5 bases). This CDR3 has 17 amino acids. Deletions cut 4 bases from V and 0 bases from J, with 13 bases between. The CDR3 DNA follows: TGTGCCAGCAGTTCTAGACAGCTCCTCTCTGGGGCCAACGTCCTGACTTTC. Translating gives CASSSRQLLSGANVLTF.

This clonotype is classed as medium-sized (0.01 to 0.1%). This chain links TRBV7-3 with TRBJ2-7; either TRBD1 or TRBD2 may supply D (5 bases each). The ends were cut back, 2 bases at V and 2 bases at J, with 13 bases in the middle. CDR3 length: 15 residues. Germline CDR1 SGHTA, CDR2 FQGTGA. The CDR3 spells CASSLRDPYTYEQYV. CDR3 nucleotides: TGTGCCAGCAGCTTACGGGACCCCTATACCTACGAGCAGTACGTC.

A remark on this clonotype: A read error is possible here, since a much larger clone lies one base away. The V and J genes are TRBV24-1 and TRBJ1-2; weak D call: TRBD1 (6 bases). The V gene lost 4 bases and the J gene lost 7 bases, with 18 bases spanning the gap. The CDR3 totals 15 residues. Germline values: CDR1 KGHDR, CDR2 SFDVKD. CDR3 protein: CATSELGQGLLGYTF. In DNA, the CDR3 is TGTGCCACCAGTGAGCTGGGGCAGGGGTTGCTTGGCTACACCTTC.

This clonotype was counted between two and nine times. This chain uses TRBV14 with TRBJ2-1; 8 positions agree with TRBD2. The CDR3 runs to 16 residues. CDR1 is SGHDN and CDR2 is FVKESK in the germline V gene. The J segment lost 7 bases and the V segment lost 3 bases, leaving 11 bases of the junction unmatched. The CDR3: CASSHPPGLVVNEQFF. The CDR3 DNA sequence: TGTGCCAGCAGCCATCCGCCGGGACTAGTCGTTAATGAGCAGTTCTTC. The full variable domain, rest sourced from reference TRBV14 and TRBJ2-1, is EAGVTQFPSHSVIEKGQTVTLRCDPISGHDNLYWYRRVMGKEIKFLLHFVKESKQDESGMPNNRFLAERTGGTYSTLKVQPAELEDSGVYFCASSHPPGLVVNEQFFGPGTRLTVL.

This clonotype is labeled medium-sized. The chain employs TRBV6-2 or TRBV6-3 and TRBJ1-5; D ambiguous. Trimming shortened V by 2 bases and J by 5 bases, and 4 bases separated the two germline ends. The CDR3 has 12 amino acids. Germline CDR1 reads MNHEY; CDR2 reads SVGEGT. CDR3 residues: CASSYMHQPQHF. The DNA for the CDR3 is TGTGCCAGCAGTTACATGCATCAGCCCCAGCATTTT.

The sample holds one count of this clonotype. This sequence joins TRBV5-1 and TRBJ2-5; D uncertain. The V gene's germline CDR1 is SGHRS and CDR2 YFSETQ. The CDR3 contains 14 residues. V shed 0 bases and J shed 4 bases, with 10 bases lying between them. The DNA for the CDR3 is TGCGCCAGCAGCTTGGTCCCCTTTACAGAGACCCAGTACTTC. Residues: CASSLVPFTETQYF.

This clonotype rates as medium-sized. The chain has TRBV27 and TRBJ1-4; D is unresolved. The CDR3 has 14 amino acids. V was pared by 3 bases and J by 5 bases, with 10 bases between. Germline V CDR1 and CDR2: MNHEY, SMNVEV (reference sequence). For the CDR3, the DNA is TGTGCCAGCAGTTTCTTGGGCCAAAATGAAAAACTGTTTTTT. It specifies CASSFLGQNEKLFF.

This clonotype is labeled medium-sized (0.01 to 0.1%). The chain joins TRBV30 to TRBJ2-2; unclear D gene. Per the germline V gene, CDR1 is GTSNPN and CDR2 is SVGIG (reference sequence). V lost 2 bases and J lost 5, with 18 bases in between. The CDR3 has 16 residues. CDR3 DNA sequence: TGTGCCTGGAGTAAGGTAGAGCAGGACGAAACCGGGGAGCTGTTTTTT. Translating it yields CAWSKVEQDETGELFF.

This clonotype is labeled as medium-sized (0.01 to 0.1%). This rearrangement joins TRBV7-2 to TRBJ1-1, with D hard to call. CDR1 is SGHTA and CDR2 is FQGNSA in the germline V gene. The CDR3 runs 13 residues. V gave up 5 bases and J gave up 5 bases, with 12 bases separating them. The CDR3 region has the DNA TGTGCCAGCAGCCCTTACCCGGAAACTGAAGCTTTCTTT. This encodes CASSPYPETEAFF.

This clonotype is judged medium-sized. The chain couples TRBV7-9 to TRBJ2-3, with a possible D match to TRBD1 (7 bases). Per the germline V gene, CDR1 is SEHNR and CDR2 is FQNEAQ (reference sequence). The CDR3 runs to 15 residues. V was pared by 5 bases and J by 6 bases, with 18 bases between. This CDR3 reads CASSRPRGADDTQYF. DNA of the CDR3: TGTGCCAGCAGCCGCCCCAGGGGGGCAGATGATACGCAGTATTTT.

Of note for this clonotype: A much larger clonotype is one base distant, so this may be a read error. The chain links TRBV6-1 to TRBJ1-1, with D possibly being TRBD1 (6 bases). Germline values: CDR1 MNHNS, CDR2 SASEGT. This CDR3 has 15 residues. In DNA form, the CDR3 reads TGTGCCAGAAGTGAATTCACAGGGTTGAACACTGAAGCTTTCTTT. Protein: CARSEFTGLNTEAFF.

The chain carries TRBV27 and TRBJ2-5; 7 bases are shared with TRBD2. CDR1 and CDR2 from the germline V gene are MNHEY and SMNVEV (reference sequence). The length of the CDR3 is 14 residues. The V segment lost 4 bases and the J segment 3 bases; nucleotides outside the gene matches: 5. The CDR3 sequence is CASSSLGGEETQYF. The CDR3 region has the DNA TGTGCCAGCAGTTCTCTGGGAGGGGAAGAGACCCAGTACTTC.

A few counts support this clonotype. The J gene is TRBJ2-3, the V gene TRBV10-1; D gene unclear. V lost 3 bases, J lost 4 bases, and 11 bases lay in between. CDR3 length equals 14 residues. In germline, CDR1 is WNHNN, CDR2 SYGVQD (reference sequence). The CDR3: CASSDGWRADTQYF. The CDR3 DNA sequence: TGCGCCAGCAGTGACGGCTGGAGAGCAGATACGCAGTATTTT.

By share, this clonotype ranks as medium-sized. CDR3 DNA sequence: TGTGCCAGCAGTTTGCTCCCAACTAGCGGGGGGTCAAATGAGCAGTTCTTC. Translating gives CASSLLPTSGGSNEQFF. V gene TRBV6-5 combines with J gene TRBJ2-1, with 12 bases aligning to TRBD2. CDR1 and CDR2 (germline): MNHEY, SVGAGI. V lost 4 bases and J lost 7; bases outside the gene matches: 11. The CDR3 runs 17 residues.

This clonotype was recorded once. The J gene is TRBJ2-1, the V gene TRBV20-1; 13 bases map to TRBD2. The CDR3 extends over 13 amino acids. J lost 9 bases, V lost 5 bases, and 4 bases had no gene match. Per the germline V gene, CDR1 is DFQATT and CDR2 is SNEGSKA (reference sequence). Here the CDR3 DNA reads TGCAGTGCTTGGACTAGCGGGGGTGGTGAGCAGTTCTTC. Residues: CSAWTSGGGEQFF.

This clonotype has just one count. This chain connects TRBV15 to TRBJ2-3; 12 positions agree with TRBD2. J was trimmed by 0 bases and V by 5 bases; bases with no gene match: 9. This CDR3 is built from 18 residues. Per the germline V gene, CDR1 is LNHNV and CDR2 is YYDKDF (reference sequence). CDR3 protein: CATSPQTGTSGSTDTQYF. CDR3 bases: TGTGCCACCAGCCCCCAAACCGGGACTAGCGGGAGCACAGATACGCAGTATTTT.

This clonotype is classed as medium-sized (0.01 to 0.1%). The rearrangement uses TRBV5-6 and TRBJ2-3; D is unresolved. V lost 0 bases, J lost 1 base, and 6 bases lay in between. The CDR3 is 14 amino acids. Germline assignment: CDR1 SGHDT and CDR2 YYEEEE. CDR3 region: CASSLAPRTDTQYF. The CDR3 nucleotides are TGTGCCAGCAGCTTGGCCCCGCGCACAGATACGCAGTATTTT.

Sample share makes this clonotype medium-sized (0.01 to 0.1%). The genes are TRBV6-5 and TRBJ2-7; D perhaps matches TRBD2 (7 bases). Germline CDR1 is MNHEY and CDR2 is SVGAGI. The germline V and J ends were trimmed by 0 bases and 6 bases, with 18 bases remaining between them. CDR3 length: 16 amino acids. This chain's CDR3 is CASSYSSGGRITEQYF. In DNA form, the CDR3 reads TGTGCCAGCAGTTACTCGTCGGGGGGCCGCATTACCGAGCAGTACTTC.

By sample share, this clonotype is medium-sized. The chain carries TRBV7-6 and TRBJ1-1, with 7 bases fitting TRBD1. The CDR3 loop spans 16 amino acids. Per germline, CDR1 SGHVS and CDR2 FNYEAQ. The junction had 16 bases not matched to a gene; V was cut back by 1 base and J by 11 bases. CDR3 protein: CASSLDSGEGARRAFF. CDR3 bases: TGTGCCAGCAGCTTAGATTCGGGGGAGGGGGCGCGTAGGGCTTTCTTT.